The next 21 T cell receptor beta chains were all read from a single sample in a study of memory CD4+ T cells and cytomegalovirus serostatus. TCRdb keeps only in-frame clones here, not all; method: immunoSEQ multiplex PCR. This repertoire shows approximately 70,000 clones, roughly three quarters found once; its top ten account for around 4.5%. The sort gate was single viable CD3+CD4+CD8-CD45RO+ cells for memory CD4+ T cells. The sequencing sample was made of memory CD4+ T cells from blood. These receptors were obtained from an adult in good health and CMV-seropositive.

The genes are TRBV6-5 and TRBJ1-2; 7 nucleotides match TRBD1. The CDR3 runs to 14 residues. Germline values: CDR1 MNHEY, CDR2 SVGAGI. Unmatched junction bases numbered 4, after V lost 0 bases and J lost 6 bases. Written as DNA, the CDR3 is TGTGCCAGCAGTTACTCACTCAGGGGGGATGGCTACACCTTC. It encodes CASSYSLRGDGYTF.

In its sample, this clone was seen once. The chain is built from TRBV13 and TRBJ2-1; D unresolved. The germline CDR1 and CDR2 sequences are PRHDT and FYEKMQ (reference sequence). The CDR3 is made up of 12 amino acids. Between the trimmed V and J ends, which lost 8 bases and 12 bases, there was a span of 17 bases. CDR3 protein: CASQVGVSRQFF. As DNA, the CDR3 is TGTGCCAGCCAGGTCGGAGTCAGTCGGCAGTTCTTC.

This chain uses TRBV7-2 with TRBJ2-6; D gene ambiguous. The CDR3 length is 15 residues. Germline V gives CDR1 SGHTA, CDR2 FQGNSA. Trimming took 1 base from V and 0 from J, leaving 4 bases between them. The CDR3 is CASSLGPSGANVLTF. CDR3 bases: TGTGCCAGCAGCTTAGGCCCCTCTGGGGCCAACGTCCTGACTTTC.

The chain has TRBV5-4 and TRBJ2-5; a possible D gene is TRBD1 (6 bases). CDR3 size: 14 residues. CDR1 and CDR2 (germline): SGHNT, YYREEE (reference sequence). With 2 bases removed from V and 5 bases from J, the gap between germline ends came to 13 bases. The CDR3 loop reads CASSFDRRSETQYF. The CDR3 DNA sequence: TGTGCCAGCAGCTTCGACAGGAGAAGTGAGACCCAGTACTTC.

The sample holds one count of this clone. This chain joins TRBV5-1 and TRBJ1-1; D is unclear. Germline CDR1 is SGHRS and CDR2 is YFSETQ. CDR3 length: 16 residues. V was clipped by 0 bases and J by 4 bases, with 16 bases between them. The CDR3: CASSLDPGRAGTEAFF. Here the CDR3 DNA reads TGCGCCAGCAGCTTGGATCCGGGGAGGGCCGGCACTGAAGCTTTCTTT.

The chain carries TRBV21-1 and TRBJ1-2; no check of the table's D call, TRBD1, against the DNA was made. TRBV21-1 is tagged as a pseudogene. The CDR3 runs 18 residues. CDR3 protein: CASSKGGAGGTSNYGYTF. The CDR3 DNA reads as TGTGCCAGCAGCAAAGGAGGGGCAGGGGGCACTTCTAACTATGGCTACACCTTC.

This chain connects TRBV30 to TRBJ1-2, with 8 bases lining up with TRBD1. The CDR3 has 16 residues. CDR1 is GTSNPN, CDR2 SVGIG, per germline (reference sequence). The CDR3 sequence is CASAVLGETGESGYTF. Here the CDR3 DNA reads TGTGCTTCAGCTGTTTTAGGTGAGACAGGGGAGAGCGGCTACACCTTC.

The rearrangement joins TRBV7-8 to TRBJ2-3, with D perhaps TRBD1 (6 bases). This CDR3 is 14 amino acids long. Germline V gene lookup returns CDR1 SGHVS and CDR2 FQNEAQ. The V end lost 2 bases, the J end lost 5 bases, and 11 bases lay between the germline ends. The CDR3 DNA reads as TGTGCCAGCAGCTTACAGGGGCGCTTAGATACGCAGTATTTT. It translates to CASSLQGRLDTQYF.

V usage is TRBV2 and J usage is TRBJ1-3; 7 nucleotides align to TRBD1. Germline trimming cut 9 bases from V and 8 bases from J; bases unmatched to any gene: 7. CDR1 and CDR2 from the germline V gene are SNHLY and FYNNEI. The CDR3 covers 12 residues. CDR3 sequence: CARAGTADTIYF. In DNA form, the CDR3 reads TGTGCCAGGGCCGGGACAGCGGACACCATATATTTT. Looking up the rest from reference TRBV2 and TRBJ1-3 gives the full variable domain: EPEVTQTPSHQVTQMGQEVILRCVPISNHLYFYWYRQILGQKVEFLVSFYNNEISEKSEIFDDQFSVERPDGSNFTLKIRSTKLEDSAMYFCARAGTADTIYFGEGSWLTVV.

This clone has a handful of counts. The chain couples TRBV10-3 to TRBJ2-1; TRBD2 matches 10 bases. V lost 6 bases to trimming and J lost 14 bases; unmatched junction nucleotides: 4. The CDR3 length is 11 residues. Germline CDR1 is ENHRY and CDR2 is SYGVKD. The chain's CDR3 is CAIRSSGREFF. The CDR3 DNA reads TGTGCCATCAGGTCTAGCGGGAGAGAGTTCTTC.

The J gene is TRBJ1-1, the V gene TRBV18; D is unresolved. The CDR3 runs to 14 residues. Trimming pared 0 bases from V and 6 bases from J, leaving 11 bases between. CDR1 and CDR2 from the germline V gene are KGHSH and LQKENI. In DNA, the CDR3 is TGTGCCAGCTCACCACCGTCACGCCAAGCTGAAGCTTTCTTT. Its protein product is CASSPPSRQAEAFF. The full variable domain, rest sourced from reference TRBV18 and TRBJ1-1, is NAGVMQNPRHLVRRRGQEARLRCSPMKGHSHVYWYRQLPEEGLKFMVYLQKENIIDESGMPKERFSAEFPKEGPSILRIQQVVRGDSAAYFCASSPPSRQAEAFFGQGTRLTVV.

This clone has only one observation. The rearrangement uses TRBV5-8 and TRBJ2-5; D may be TRBD2 (5 bases). This CDR3 has 17 residues. The germline gives CDR1 SGHTS, CDR2 YDEGEE. V shed 0 bases and J shed 2 bases, with 17 bases lying between them. The CDR3 nucleotides read TGTGCCAGCAGCTTGGAAAGGGTCGGAGGCCAACAAGAGACCCAGTACTTC. As protein: CASSLERVGGQQETQYF. Based on the CDR3 plus reference TRBV5-8 and TRBJ2-5, the full variable domain is EAGVTQSPTHLIKTRGQQATLRCSPISGHTSVYWYQQALGLGLQFLLWYDEGEERNRGNFPPRFSGRQFPNYSSELNVNALELEDSALYLCASSLERVGGQQETQYFGPGTRLLVL.

The rearrangement joins TRBV2 to TRBJ1-3; TRBD1 is a possible D gene (5 bases). Germline V lookup: CDR1 SNHLY, CDR2 FYNNEI. There are 15 residues in the CDR3. V was trimmed by 4 bases and J by 0 bases, leaving 10 bases between them. This chain's CDR3 is CASSVGQASGNTIYF. The CDR3 DNA is TGTGCCAGCAGTGTGGGGCAGGCCTCTGGAAACACCATATATTTT.

The genes are TRBV10-3 and TRBJ2-7; 8 bases are shared with TRBD1. The length of the CDR3 is 12 residues. Germline V gene data show CDR1 as ENHRY and CDR2 as SYGVKD. Written as DNA, the CDR3 is TGTCTCAACGGGACAGGCCTGTACGAGCAGTACTTC. Residues: CLNGTGLYEQYF.

This clone was observed once. The chain uses TRBV6-5 and TRBJ1-1, with TRBD1 matching 8 bases. CDR1 MNHEY and CDR2 SVGAGI come from the germline V gene. The V segment lost 5 bases and the J segment 8 bases; nucleotides outside the gene matches: 4. This CDR3 is 12 amino acids long. The CDR3 reads CASSPGQAEAFF. The CDR3, as DNA: TGTGCCAGCAGTCCGGGACAGGCCGAAGCTTTCTTT.

The chain uses TRBV7-2 and TRBJ1-2, with D possibly being TRBD1 (5 bases). The CDR3 length is 15 residues. Trimming took off 8 bases at V and 1 base at J, with 17 bases between the two ends. Germline CDR1 and CDR2: SGHTA and FQGNSA. The CDR3 DNA reads TGTGCCAGCGGCAGAGTATGGGGGGATAACTATGGCTACACCTTC. This translates into CASGRVWGDNYGYTF.

The rearrangement uses TRBV7-9 and TRBJ1-2; D remains ambiguous. Germline V CDR1 and CDR2: SEHNR, FQNEAQ (reference sequence). The CDR3 extends over 15 amino acids. Trimming left V 3 bases short and J 3 bases short, with 14 bases between. CDR3 amino acids: CASSFQKGGDYGYTF. CDR3 nucleotides: TGTGCCAGCAGCTTTCAGAAGGGAGGAGACTATGGCTACACCTTC.

The rearrangement links TRBV4-2 to TRBJ2-7, with TRBD1 as a possible D gene (6 bases). The CDR3 extends over 13 amino acids. From germline, CDR1 is LGHNA and CDR2 YNFKEQ. V dropped 0 bases and J dropped 7 bases, with 10 bases sitting between them. This chain's CDR3 is CASSQDQQGEQYF. For the CDR3, the DNA is TGTGCCAGCAGCCAAGATCAACAGGGTGAGCAGTACTTC.

This clone was seen a single time. This rearrangement joins TRBV19 to TRBJ1-1; D remains ambiguous. Trimming took off 3 bases at V and 1 base at J, with 3 bases between the two ends. Germline V lookup: CDR1 LNHDA, CDR2 SQIVND (reference sequence). The CDR3 runs 12 residues. This CDR3 reads CASSISNTEAFF. The CDR3 coding sequence is TGTGCCAGTAGTATTTCGAACACTGAAGCTTTCTTT.

V and J are TRBV10-3 and TRBJ2-1; TRBD2 matches at 12 bases. Germline V lookup: CDR1 ENHRY, CDR2 SYGVKD. The CDR3 has 16 amino acids. J gave up 4 bases and V 2 bases, and 3 bases lay outside the gene matches. CDR3 DNA: TGTGCCATCAGTGAGCCAGGGACTAGCGGGTACAATGAGCAGTTCTTC. Translating it yields CAISEPGTSGYNEQFF.

This sequence joins TRBV10-3 and TRBJ2-3, with 7 positions matching TRBD2. The V and J ends lost 6 bases and 0 bases, in that order; junction bases with no gene match: 6. Germline assignment: CDR1 ENHRY and CDR2 SYGVKD. This CDR3 has 15 residues. CDR3 loop: CAISGDYLSTDTQYF. The CDR3, as DNA: TGTGCCATCAGCGGGGACTACCTGAGCACAGATACGCAGTATTTT.